This paragraph covers one T cell receptor beta chain sequence. Its antigen is undetermined. The sample comes from a study of CD4 T cells in relation to SARS-CoV-2 and coronaviruses. Study-wide results and caveats: In around 67% of donors, memory CD4+ clonotypes crossrecognized SARS-CoV-2 and at least one common cold coronavirus spike. No donor gave both pre-pandemic and post-infection samples. According to naive versus memory sequencing, detected responses are memory recall, not newly primed.

Data came from immunoSEQ multiplex PCR; TCRdb stores just in-frame clones and leaves some out. The sample shows some 65,000 clones, about 89% of them seen only once. The unexposed donors gave CD4+ T cells in about 2010-2019, prior to COVID-19. Cryopreserved PBMCs were CD4-enriched, then split into naive and memory cells. The CDR3 is 11 amino acids. Trimming left V 3 bases short and J 10 bases short, with 12 bases between. Looked up from germline, CDR1 is SQVTM and CDR2 is ANQGSEA. The receptor was derived from a human donor in good health. Specimen: memory CD4+ T cells from PBMCs. The chain couples TRBV29-1 to TRBJ1-1; possibly TRBD1 for D (5 bases). CDR3 loop: CSVEEGRGAFF. DNA for the CDR3: TGCAGCGTTGAGGAGGGGCGCGGAGCTTTCTTT.